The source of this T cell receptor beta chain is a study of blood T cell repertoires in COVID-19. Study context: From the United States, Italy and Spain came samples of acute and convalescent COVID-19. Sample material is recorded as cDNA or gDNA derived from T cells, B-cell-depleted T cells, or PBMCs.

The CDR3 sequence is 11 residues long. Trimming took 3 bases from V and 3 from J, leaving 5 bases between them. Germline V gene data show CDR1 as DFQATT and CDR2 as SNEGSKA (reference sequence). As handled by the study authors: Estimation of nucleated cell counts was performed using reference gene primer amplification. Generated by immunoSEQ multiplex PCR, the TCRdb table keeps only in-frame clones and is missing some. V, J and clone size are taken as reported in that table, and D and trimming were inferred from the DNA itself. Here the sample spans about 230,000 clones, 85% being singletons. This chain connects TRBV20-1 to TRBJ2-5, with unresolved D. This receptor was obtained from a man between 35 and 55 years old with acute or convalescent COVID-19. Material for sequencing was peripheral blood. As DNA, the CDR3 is TGCAGTGCTAGTGTTAAAGAGACCCAGTACTTC. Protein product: CSASVKETQYF.